Listed here are 8 T cell receptor beta chains from one sample, sequenced in a study of blood T cell repertoires in COVID-19. TCRdb's copy holds only in-frame clones and misses some; the assay was immunoSEQ multiplex PCR. The sample carries roughly 330,000 clones, roughly 87% recorded once. Material for sequencing was peripheral blood. These receptors were taken from a man aged 30 to 39 with COVID-19, enrolled during active disease.

The gene calls are TRBV4-1 and TRBJ2-1, with 12 bases matching TRBD2. Germline CDR1 and CDR2: MGHRA and YSYEKL. With V trimmed by 1 base and J by 7 bases, 11 bases remained unmatched. CDR3 size: 18 residues. The CDR3 reads CASSQGALAGGFGNEQFF. CDR3 nucleotide sequence: TGCGCCAGCAGCCAAGGAGCACTAGCGGGAGGTTTTGGGAATGAGCAGTTCTTC.

V usage is TRBV11-3 and J usage is TRBJ2-2, with D possibly matching TRBD1 (5 bases). Germline-derived CDR1 and CDR2 are SGHNT and YENEEA. The CDR3 has 12 residues. Trimming shortened V by 6 bases and J by 6 bases, and 8 bases separated the two germline ends. CDR3: CASSQGSGELFF. CDR3 coding DNA: TGTGCCAGCAGTCAGGGTTCCGGGGAGCTGTTTTTT.

V gene TRBV6-2 or TRBV6-3 combines with J gene TRBJ1-5; unclear D gene. The germline V gene encodes CDR1 MNHEY and CDR2 SVGEGT. The CDR3 is made up of 14 amino acids. V lost 2 bases, J lost 9 bases, and 14 bases lay in between. The CDR3 sequence is CASSYVAGSLPQHF. Here the CDR3 DNA reads TGTGCCAGCAGTTACGTTGCGGGATCATTGCCCCAGCATTTT.

The J gene is TRBJ2-6, the V gene TRBV19; tentatively, D is TRBD1 (5 bases). CDR3 size: 16 residues. From germline, CDR1 is LNHDA and CDR2 SQIVND (reference sequence). Trimming pared 10 bases from V and 2 bases from J, leaving 18 bases between. CDR3 nucleotides: TGTGCCACTCGAGACCTCAGGGATGCTGGGGCCAACGTCCTGACTTTC. Its translation: CATRDLRDAGANVLTF.

The chain combines TRBV6-2 or TRBV6-3 with TRBJ2-1, with 11 bases identical to TRBD1. Germline assignment: CDR1 MNHEY and CDR2 SVGEGT. V shed 6 bases, J shed 3 bases, and the junction held 7 bases outside the gene matches. The length of the CDR3 is 16 residues. CDR3 in amino acids: CASSRAGTGGYNEQFF. DNA of the CDR3: TGTGCCAGCAGCCGGGCCGGGACAGGGGGCTACAATGAGCAGTTCTTC.

The chain is built from TRBV6-5 and TRBJ1-1, with D tentatively TRBD1 (5 bases). Trimming left V 2 bases short and J 1 base short, with 8 bases between. Germline V lookup: CDR1 MNHEY, CDR2 SVGAGI. The CDR3 is 14 residues long. The CDR3 reads CASSYGQGNTEAFF. The CDR3 DNA sequence: TGTGCCAGCAGTTACGGGCAGGGGAACACTGAAGCTTTCTTT.

This chain joins TRBV6-5 and TRBJ2-6, with D maybe TRBD2 (6 bases). CDR1 and CDR2 from the germline V gene are MNHEY and SVGAGI. The CDR3 is 16 residues long. The V end lost 0 bases, the J end lost 2 bases, and 8 bases lay between the germline ends. CDR3 amino acids: CASSYSPGAGANVLTF. For the CDR3, the DNA is TGTGCCAGCAGTTACTCGCCGGGGGCTGGGGCCAACGTCCTGACTTTC.

The chain employs TRBV28 and TRBJ2-7, with 10 nucleotides matching TRBD1. Germline V gene data show CDR1 as MDHEN and CDR2 as SYDVKM. There are 14 residues in the CDR3. Losses at the gene ends were 8 bases for V and 1 base for J; bases not matched to a gene: 5. CDR3 nucleotides: TGTGCCAGCTTCCCGGGACAGGGGTCCTACGAGCAGTACTTC. Translating it yields CASFPGQGSYEQYF.